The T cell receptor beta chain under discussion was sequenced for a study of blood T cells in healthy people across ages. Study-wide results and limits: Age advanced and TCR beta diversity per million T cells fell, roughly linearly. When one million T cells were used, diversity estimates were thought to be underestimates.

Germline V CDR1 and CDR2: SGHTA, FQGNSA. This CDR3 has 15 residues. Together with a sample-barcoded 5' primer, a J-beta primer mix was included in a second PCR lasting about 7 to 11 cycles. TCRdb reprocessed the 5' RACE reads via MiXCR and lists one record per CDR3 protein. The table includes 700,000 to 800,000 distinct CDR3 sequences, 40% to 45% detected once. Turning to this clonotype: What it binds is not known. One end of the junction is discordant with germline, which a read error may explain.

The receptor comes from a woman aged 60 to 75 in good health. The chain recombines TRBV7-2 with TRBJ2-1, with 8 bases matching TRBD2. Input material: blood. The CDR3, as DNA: TGTGCCGGCAGCTTAGGTCGGGGGGGTTACAATGAGCAGTTCTTC. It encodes CAGSLGRGGYNEQFF.